The rows below give T cell receptor beta chains drawn from one sample of a study of cytotoxic CD8 clonotypes in ibrutinib-treated CLL. Generated by immunoSEQ multiplex PCR, the TCRdb table keeps only in-frame clones and is missing some. The sample includes 35,000 to 50,000 clones, 70% of them seen just once. The source was PBMCs, collected at disease progression, from a patient treated with ibrutinib. The receptors stem from a human donor with chronic lymphocytic leukemia. CDR3s include the opening cysteine and the closing phenylalanine or tryptophan. D genes are given only for firm matches. Clone size appears in some rows only: once, few, many, or a class for an expanded clone.

clone size: -
J gene: TRBJ2-7
V gene: TRBV10-2
D gene: TRBD2
CDR3 DNA: TGCGCCAGCAGGGAAACTAGCGGGCCCACCTACGAGCAGTACTTC
CDR3 protein: CASRETSGPTYEQYF

clone size: -
J gene: TRBJ2-3
V gene: TRBV30
D gene: TRBD1
CDR3 DNA: TGTGCCTGGACAAGACAGGGGTCATTGGGAGATACGCAGTATTTT
CDR3 protein: CAWTRQGSLGDTQYF

clone size: -
J gene: TRBJ2-5
V gene: TRBV5-6
D gene: TRBD2
CDR3 DNA: TGTGCCAGCAGCCTGACTAGCGGGGGGGCTGAGACCCAGTACTTC
CDR3 protein: CASSLTSGGAETQYF

clone size: -
J gene: TRBJ2-6
V gene: TRBV19
D gene: -
CDR3 DNA: TGTGCCAGTAGACCCGAAGGGGGATCTGGGGCCAACGTCCTGACTTTC
CDR3 protein: CASRPEGGSGANVLTF

clone size: -
J gene: TRBJ2-3
V gene: TRBV10-3
D gene: -
CDR3 DNA: TGTGCCATCAGTGAGTCGAAGGGGGATACGCAGTATTTT
CDR3 protein: CAISESKGDTQYF

clone size: -
J gene: TRBJ1-2
V gene: TRBV27
D gene: -
CDR3 DNA: TGTGCCAGCAGTTTGGGGGACCCTCAGTTAGCTAACTATGGCTACACCTTC
CDR3 protein: CASSLGDPQLANYGYTF

clone size: once
J gene: TRBJ2-5
V gene: TRBV5-1
D gene: -
CDR3 DNA: TGCGCCAGCAGCCCGACAGTCCAAGAGACCCAGTACTTC
CDR3 protein: CASSPTVQETQYF

clone size: -
J gene: TRBJ2-5
V gene: TRBV27
D gene: -
CDR3 DNA: TGTGCCAGCAGTTTATCGTGGCCCCCAGAGACCCAGTACTTC
CDR3 protein: CASSLSWPPETQYF

clone size: -
J gene: TRBJ2-3
V gene: TRBV6-1
D gene: TRBD2
CDR3 DNA: TGTGCCAGCAGTGGACTAGCGGGAGGGCCAGATACGCAGTATTTT
CDR3 protein: CASSGLAGGPDTQYF

clone size: -
J gene: TRBJ2-7
V gene: TRBV25-1
D gene: TRBD1
CDR3 DNA: TGTGCCAGCAGCGGGCGAAGCTCGGACAGGGGGGGGTCCTACGAGCAGTACTTC
CDR3 protein: CASSGRSSDRGGSYEQYF

clone size: -
J gene: TRBJ2-1
V gene: TRBV27
D gene: -
CDR3 DNA: TGTGCCAGCAGTTCCGTCCCCAATGAGCAGTTCTTC
CDR3 protein: CASSSVPNEQFF

clone size: -
J gene: TRBJ2-1
V gene: TRBV28
D gene: -
CDR3 DNA: TGTGCCAGCAGTTTGGAGGGAGGACCCTACAATGAGCAGTTCTTC
CDR3 protein: CASSLEGGPYNEQFF

clone size: -
J gene: TRBJ2-3
V gene: TRBV7-9
D gene: -
CDR3 DNA: TGTGCCAGCAGCTTAGAAGGGGCAGCTAGCACAGATACGCAGTATTTT
CDR3 protein: CASSLEGAASTDTQYF

clone size: -
J gene: TRBJ2-2
V gene: TRBV10-3
D gene: -
CDR3 DNA: TGTGCCATCAGTGAGGGGGCCGGGGAGCTGTTTTTT
CDR3 protein: CAISEGAGELFF

clone size: -
J gene: TRBJ2-2
V gene: TRBV10-2
D gene: -
CDR3 DNA: TGCGCCAGCATTCCAGGGGTTAACACCGGGGAGCTGTTTTTT
CDR3 protein: CASIPGVNTGELFF

clone size: -
J gene: TRBJ2-3
V gene: TRBV5-4
D gene: TRBD1
CDR3 DNA: TGTGCCAGCAGCTTGCAGGGGGCCACAGATACGCAGTATTTT
CDR3 protein: CASSLQGATDTQYF

clone size: -
J gene: TRBJ1-6
V gene: TRBV27
D gene: -
CDR3 DNA: TGTGCCAGCAGTCCCTTCGGGGGTGGCTACCTTTCACCCCTCCACTTT
CDR3 protein: CASSPFGGGYLSPLHF

clone size: -
J gene: TRBJ2-5
V gene: TRBV5-1
D gene: TRBD1
CDR3 DNA: TGCGCCAGCAGCTTGGGAGACAGGGGGCGGGAGACCCAGTACTTC
CDR3 protein: CASSLGDRGRETQYF

clone size: once
J gene: TRBJ1-1
V gene: TRBV10-3
D gene: TRBD1
CDR3 DNA: TGTGCCATCAGTGAGGGAACAGGGGGTGGAACTGAAGCTTTCTTT
CDR3 protein: CAISEGTGGGTEAFF

clone size: -
J gene: TRBJ2-7
V gene: TRBV5-6
D gene: -
CDR3 DNA: TGTGCCAGCAGCTTTGGAACTCCGGGGGTCCACGAGCAGTACTTC
CDR3 protein: CASSFGTPGVHEQYF

clone size: -
J gene: TRBJ2-7
V gene: TRBV2
D gene: -
CDR3 DNA: TGTGCCAGCAGACTCCGACAGGCCGGCTACGAGCAGTACTTC
CDR3 protein: CASRLRQAGYEQYF

clone size: -
J gene: TRBJ2-3
V gene: TRBV9
D gene: TRBD2
CDR3 DNA: TGTGCCAGCAGAGCGACTAGCGGGAGCACAGATACGCAGTATTTT
CDR3 protein: CASRATSGSTDTQYF

clone size: -
J gene: TRBJ1-1
V gene: TRBV7-9
D gene: -
CDR3 DNA: TGTGCCAGCAGCTTAGCCGCAGGGTTCTACACTGAAGCTTTCTTT
CDR3 protein: CASSLAAGFYTEAFF

clone size: once
J gene: TRBJ2-3
V gene: TRBV5-1
D gene: -
CDR3 DNA: TGCGCCGGGCGGCGCCAGGAGACCACAGATACGCAGTATTTT
CDR3 protein: CAGRRQETTDTQYF

clone size: few
J gene: TRBJ2-2
V gene: TRBV7-9
D gene: TRBD1
CDR3 DNA: TGTGCCAGCGAACCGGGACAGGGTTTAACCGGGGAGCTGTTTTTT
CDR3 protein: CASEPGQGLTGELFF

clone size: -
J gene: TRBJ2-2
V gene: TRBV11-3
D gene: TRBD2
CDR3 DNA: TGTGCCAGCAGCTTAGTAGCGGGAGTAGTCACCGGGGAGCTGTTTTTT
CDR3 protein: CASSLVAGVVTGELFF

clone size: -
J gene: TRBJ1-4
V gene: TRBV4-1
D gene: TRBD1
CDR3 DNA: TGCGCCAGCAGCCTCTACCGGGACAGGGCTGGTGAAAAACTGTTTTTT
CDR3 protein: CASSLYRDRAGEKLFF

clone size: -
J gene: TRBJ2-5
V gene: TRBV29-1
D gene: TRBD1
CDR3 DNA: TGCAGCGTTGGGTCCGGGACAGGGTTGGAGACCCAGTACTTC
CDR3 protein: CSVGSGTGLETQYF

clone size: few
J gene: TRBJ2-1
V gene: TRBV2
D gene: TRBD1
CDR3 DNA: TGTGCCAGCAGTGAAGATGGGACAGGGCAGCAGTTCTTC
CDR3 protein: CASSEDGTGQQFF

clone size: -
J gene: TRBJ2-5
V gene: TRBV29-1
D gene: -
CDR3 DNA: TGCAGCGTGGGCCGGGGGCAAGAGACCCAGTACTTC
CDR3 protein: CSVGRGQETQYF

clone size: -
J gene: TRBJ2-5
V gene: TRBV19
D gene: TRBD2
CDR3 DNA: TGTGCCAGTAGCATAGCGGGGGGCGTGGAGACCCAGTACTTC
CDR3 protein: CASSIAGGVETQYF

clone size: -
J gene: TRBJ2-5
V gene: TRBV9
D gene: -
CDR3 DNA: TGTGCCAGCAGCGTAGACCTACTAGGGGCCCAGTACTTC
CDR3 protein: CASSVDLLGAQYF

clone size: -
J gene: TRBJ2-5
V gene: TRBV11-3
D gene: TRBD2
CDR3 DNA: TGTGCCAGCAGCTCTCGACTAGCGGAGCGGGAGACCCAGTACTTC
CDR3 protein: CASSSRLAERETQYF

clone size: -
J gene: TRBJ1-1
V gene: TRBV29-1
D gene: -
CDR3 DNA: TGCAGCGTTGAAGAATTGAACAGTGAAGCTTTCTTT
CDR3 protein: CSVEELNSEAFF

clone size: -
J gene: TRBJ1-5
V gene: TRBV19
D gene: -
CDR3 DNA: TGTGCCAGTAGTATACGGCAGGCCGACTATCAGCCCCAGCATTTT
CDR3 protein: CASSIRQADYQPQHF

clone size: -
J gene: TRBJ1-1
V gene: TRBV7-9
D gene: TRBD1
CDR3 DNA: TGTGCCAGCGGCAGACAGGGGGGTTTAACTGAAGCTTTCTTT
CDR3 protein: CASGRQGGLTEAFF

clone size: -
J gene: TRBJ2-1
V gene: TRBV2
D gene: -
CDR3 DNA: TGTGCCAGCAACTGGGACGGGCTAACGAAAGCCCCCCCTCAGTTCTTC
CDR3 protein: CASNWDGLTKAPPQFF

clone size: -
J gene: TRBJ2-5
V gene: TRBV25-1
D gene: -
CDR3 DNA: TGTGCCAGCAGTGATACCGGGGCGGGGCCCAAGGGGGAGACCCAGTACTTC
CDR3 protein: CASSDTGAGPKGETQYF

clone size: -
J gene: TRBJ2-1
V gene: TRBV11-2
D gene: TRBD2
CDR3 DNA: TGTGCCACCCAGACACGGCGGGAGTCACGGACCTCCTACAATGAGCAGTTCTTC
CDR3 protein: CATQTRRESRTSYNEQFF

clone size: -
J gene: TRBJ2-1
V gene: TRBV28
D gene: TRBD2
CDR3 DNA: TGTGCCAGCAGCCCCCCGACTAGCGGGAGATACAATGAGCAGTTCTTC
CDR3 protein: CASSPPTSGRYNEQFF

clone size: once
J gene: TRBJ2-7
V gene: TRBV5-6
D gene: -
CDR3 DNA: TGTGCCAGCAGCTTCCGACAGGTTTTATACGAGCAGTACTTC
CDR3 protein: CASSFRQVLYEQYF

clone size: -
J gene: TRBJ2-7
V gene: TRBV21-1
D gene: -
CDR3 DNA: TGTGCCAGCAGCAAAGACTCTGGGGACTCCTACGAGCAGTACTTC
CDR3 protein: CASSKDSGDSYEQYF

clone size: -
J gene: TRBJ2-7
V gene: TRBV15
D gene: -
CDR3 DNA: TGTGCCACCAGCAGTGGACACGGATACGAGCAGTACTTC
CDR3 protein: CATSSGHGYEQYF

clone size: medium-sized
J gene: TRBJ1-1
V gene: TRBV29-1
D gene: -
CDR3 DNA: TGCAGCGCTCAAACAATTACTGAAGCTTTCTTT
CDR3 protein: CSAQTITEAFF

clone size: -
J gene: TRBJ2-2
V gene: TRBV11-1
D gene: -
CDR3 DNA: TGTGCCAGCAGCGGTAGTAGGTGGGACACCGGGGAGCTGTTTTTT
CDR3 protein: CASSGSRWDTGELFF

clone size: -
J gene: TRBJ2-7
V gene: TRBV5-1
D gene: -
CDR3 DNA: TGCGCCAGCAGCACAGGGTCAGCCTACGAGCAGTACTTC
CDR3 protein: CASSTGSAYEQYF

clone size: -
J gene: TRBJ1-5
V gene: TRBV5-1
D gene: -
CDR3 DNA: TGCGCCAGCAGCCAGGGTGGTGGCAATCAGCCCCAGCATTTT
CDR3 protein: CASSQGGGNQPQHF

clone size: -
J gene: TRBJ2-7
V gene: TRBV5-5
D gene: TRBD1
CDR3 DNA: TGTGCCAGCAGCTTTGACCCGGACAGGGGGTTTACCTACGAGCAGTACTTC
CDR3 protein: CASSFDPDRGFTYEQYF

clone size: -
J gene: TRBJ2-3
V gene: TRBV27
D gene: TRBD2
CDR3 DNA: TGTGCCAGCAGTTTAAGTGGGGGGGGAAGCACAGATACGCAGTATTTT
CDR3 protein: CASSLSGGGSTDTQYF